This T cell receptor beta chain was recorded in a study of CD8+ T cells in alopecia areata. The length of the CDR3 is 13 residues. Germline loops: CDR1 SQVTM, CDR2 ANQGSEA. V gave up 5 bases and J gave up 5 bases, with 15 bases separating them. Treatment denoted: oral pan-JAK inhibitor, 5-10 mg twice daily. Once RNA had been extracted, it was reverse transcribed into cDNA to act as the sequencing template. The assay was immunoSEQ multiplex PCR, and TCRdb's table has in-frame clones only and misses some. The data hold about 220,000 clones, with more than 45% observed a single time. This specimen consisted of CD4+ T cells sorted from blood, obtained at week 4, from a patient treated with tofacitinib. The chain employs TRBV29-1 and TRBJ1-2; D might be TRBD1 (6 bases). The clonotype was recovered from a human donor with alopecia areata. The DNA for the CDR3 is TGCAGCGTTTATAAGGGGGTACCATATGGCTACACCTTC. This translates into CSVYKGVPYGYTF.